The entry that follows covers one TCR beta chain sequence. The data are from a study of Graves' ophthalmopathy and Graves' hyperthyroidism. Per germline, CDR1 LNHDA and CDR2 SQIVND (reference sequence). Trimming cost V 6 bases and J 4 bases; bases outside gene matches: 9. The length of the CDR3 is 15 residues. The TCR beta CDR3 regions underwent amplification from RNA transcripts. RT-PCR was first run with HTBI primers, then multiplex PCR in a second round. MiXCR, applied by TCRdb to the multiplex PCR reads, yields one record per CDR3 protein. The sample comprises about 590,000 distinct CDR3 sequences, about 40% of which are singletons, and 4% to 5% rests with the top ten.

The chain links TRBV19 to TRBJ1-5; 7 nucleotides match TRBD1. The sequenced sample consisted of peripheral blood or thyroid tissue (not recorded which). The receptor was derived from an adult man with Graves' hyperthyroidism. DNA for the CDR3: TGTGCCAGTAGCCCCCGGGACAGAAGAAATCAGCCCCAGCATTTT. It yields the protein CASSPRDRRNQPQHF.